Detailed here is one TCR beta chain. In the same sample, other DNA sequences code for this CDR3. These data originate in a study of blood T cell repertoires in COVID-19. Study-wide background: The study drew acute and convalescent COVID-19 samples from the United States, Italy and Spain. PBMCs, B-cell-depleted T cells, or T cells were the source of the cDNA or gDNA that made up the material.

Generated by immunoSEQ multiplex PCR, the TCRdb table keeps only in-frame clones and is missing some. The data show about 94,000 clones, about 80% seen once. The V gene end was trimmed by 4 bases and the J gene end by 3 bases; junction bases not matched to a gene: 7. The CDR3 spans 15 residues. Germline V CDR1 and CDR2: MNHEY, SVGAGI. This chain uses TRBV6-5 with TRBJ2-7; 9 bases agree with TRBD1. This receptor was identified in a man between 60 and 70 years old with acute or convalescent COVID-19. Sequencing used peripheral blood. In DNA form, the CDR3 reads TGTGCCAGCAGTTCCGCCGGGACAGGGAACTACGAGCAGTACTTC. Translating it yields CASSSAGTGNYEQYF.